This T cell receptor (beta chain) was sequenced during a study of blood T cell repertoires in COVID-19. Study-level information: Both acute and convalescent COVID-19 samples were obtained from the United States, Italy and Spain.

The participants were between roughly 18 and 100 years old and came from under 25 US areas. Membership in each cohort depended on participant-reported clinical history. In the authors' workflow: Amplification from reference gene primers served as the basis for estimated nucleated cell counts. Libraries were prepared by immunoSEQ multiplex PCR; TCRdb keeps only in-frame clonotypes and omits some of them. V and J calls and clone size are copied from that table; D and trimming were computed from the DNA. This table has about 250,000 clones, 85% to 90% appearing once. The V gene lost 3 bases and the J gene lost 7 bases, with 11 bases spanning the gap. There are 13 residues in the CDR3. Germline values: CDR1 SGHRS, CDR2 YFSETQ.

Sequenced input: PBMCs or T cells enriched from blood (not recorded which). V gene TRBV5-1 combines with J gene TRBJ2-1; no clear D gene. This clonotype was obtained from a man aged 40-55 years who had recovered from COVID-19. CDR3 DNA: TGCGCCAGCAGCTGGGCCGCCCGGAATGAGCAGTTCTTC. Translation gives CASSWAARNEQFF.